Detailed here is one T cell receptor beta chain. Its target is unknown. V was clipped by 7 bases and J by 8 bases, with 14 bases between them. The CDR3 loop spans 11 amino acids. CDR1 and CDR2 from the germline V gene are SQVTM and ANQGSEA. This sample was taken from a study of cytomegalovirus exposure and HLA in healthy donors. Broader study findings: An apparent linkage of common viral pathogens to several of the most significant clusters emerged in a later analysis. One variant, a missense change in DCLRE1C, was linked in a later analysis to TCR beta V- and J-gene trimming. Presence/absence analyses assumed roughly uniform sequencing depth across donors, which may not hold.

The PCR ran on 60 Vbeta and 13 Jbeta primers. Repertoires were generated with immunoSEQ multiplex PCR, while TCRdb's copy carries only in-frame clones and drops some. This sample carries roughly 190,000 clones, around 75% of them seen once, and the ten largest clones take 1.8%. This clonotype was sampled from a woman aged 25 to 39 in good health and CMV-seronegative. Sequenced material: PBMCs. The chain combines TRBV29-1 with TRBJ1-1, with D maybe TRBD1 (6 bases). This chain's CDR3 is CSAGQTEEAFF. In DNA form, the CDR3 reads TGCAGCGCCGGACAGACAGAAGAAGCTTTCTTT.